This T cell receptor (beta chain) was identified in a study of beta chain features in type 1 diabetes. Study results and caveats: There was a possibility that cDNA sequencing over-represented cells with high TCR expression.

Points on this clone: The antigen is not known.

Expressed TCRB transcripts were sequenced because the isolated RNA had all been reverse transcribed beforehand. The table came from immunoSEQ multiplex PCR; TCRdb's copy has only in-frame clones and leaves some out. The sample lists about 400,000 clones, 10% to 15% seen once, with 0.017% in the top ten. Germline V CDR1 and CDR2: SGHVS, FQNEAQ. V lost 5 bases and J lost 2; bases outside the gene matches: 10. The CDR3 sequence is 17 residues long. Input material: naive CD4+ T cells from blood. This chain connects TRBV7-8 to TRBJ2-1; 9 bases align to TRBD2. This TCR derives from a man younger than 35 in good health. CDR3 protein: CASSVYVLAGTYNEQFF. Written as DNA, the CDR3 is TGTGCCAGCAGCGTCTACGTGCTAGCGGGGACCTACAATGAGCAGTTCTTC.